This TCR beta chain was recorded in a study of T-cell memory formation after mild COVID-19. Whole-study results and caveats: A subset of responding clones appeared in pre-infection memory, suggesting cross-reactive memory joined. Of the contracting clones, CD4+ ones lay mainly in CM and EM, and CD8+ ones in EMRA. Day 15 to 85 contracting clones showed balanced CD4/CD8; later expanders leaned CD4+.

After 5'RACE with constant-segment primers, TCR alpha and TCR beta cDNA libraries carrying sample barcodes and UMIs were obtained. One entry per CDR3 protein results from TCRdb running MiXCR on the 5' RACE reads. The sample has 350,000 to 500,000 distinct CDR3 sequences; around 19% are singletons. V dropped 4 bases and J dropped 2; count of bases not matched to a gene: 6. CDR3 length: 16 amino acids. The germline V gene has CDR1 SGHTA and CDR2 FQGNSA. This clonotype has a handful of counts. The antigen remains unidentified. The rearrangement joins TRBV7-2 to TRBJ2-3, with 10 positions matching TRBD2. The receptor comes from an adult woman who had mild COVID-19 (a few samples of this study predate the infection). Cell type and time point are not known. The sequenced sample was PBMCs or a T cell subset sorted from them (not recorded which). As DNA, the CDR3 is TGTGCCAGCAGCTCACCGGGACTAGCGTACACAGATACGCAGTATTTT. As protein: CASSSPGLAYTDTQYF.